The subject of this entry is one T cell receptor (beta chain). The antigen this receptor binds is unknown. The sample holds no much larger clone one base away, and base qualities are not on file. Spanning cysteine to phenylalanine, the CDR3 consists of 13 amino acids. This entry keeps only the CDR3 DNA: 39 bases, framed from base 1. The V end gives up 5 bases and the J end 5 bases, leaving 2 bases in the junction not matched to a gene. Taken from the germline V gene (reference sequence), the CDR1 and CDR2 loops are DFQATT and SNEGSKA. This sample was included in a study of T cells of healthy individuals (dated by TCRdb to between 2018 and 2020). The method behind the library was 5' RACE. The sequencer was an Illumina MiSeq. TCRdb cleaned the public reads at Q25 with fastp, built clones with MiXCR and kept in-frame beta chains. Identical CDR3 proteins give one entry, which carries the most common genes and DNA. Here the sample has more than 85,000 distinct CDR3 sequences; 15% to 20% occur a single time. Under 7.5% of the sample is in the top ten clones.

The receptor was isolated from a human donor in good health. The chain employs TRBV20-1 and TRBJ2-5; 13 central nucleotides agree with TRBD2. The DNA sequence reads TGCAGTGCTCCGACTAGCGGGAGGGAGACCCAGTACTTC. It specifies CSAPTSGRETQYF.